This record concerns one T cell receptor beta chain sequence. This specimen comes from a study of T cell changes during pregnancy in multiple sclerosis. Some clones are missing from TCRdb's copy, which holds only in-frame ones; the method was immunoSEQ multiplex PCR. The table lists 95,000 to 110,000 clones, less than 95% of them singletons, with around 0.8% in the top ten. Germline V lookup: CDR1 SGHDT, CDR2 YYEEEE. This CDR3 comprises 13 residues. Trimming stripped 4 bases from V and 1 base from J, with 8 bases between. The sequencing here drew on peripheral blood, taken in the third trimester of pregnancy. The chain uses TRBV5-6 and TRBJ1-1, with D possibly TRBD1 on 5 matching bases. This clonotype was obtained from a female donor in good health, enrolled as a control in a pregnancy study. The CDR3 DNA reads TGTGCCAGCAGCCGGGGGGAGAACACTGAAGCTTTCTTT. It translates to CASSRGENTEAFF.